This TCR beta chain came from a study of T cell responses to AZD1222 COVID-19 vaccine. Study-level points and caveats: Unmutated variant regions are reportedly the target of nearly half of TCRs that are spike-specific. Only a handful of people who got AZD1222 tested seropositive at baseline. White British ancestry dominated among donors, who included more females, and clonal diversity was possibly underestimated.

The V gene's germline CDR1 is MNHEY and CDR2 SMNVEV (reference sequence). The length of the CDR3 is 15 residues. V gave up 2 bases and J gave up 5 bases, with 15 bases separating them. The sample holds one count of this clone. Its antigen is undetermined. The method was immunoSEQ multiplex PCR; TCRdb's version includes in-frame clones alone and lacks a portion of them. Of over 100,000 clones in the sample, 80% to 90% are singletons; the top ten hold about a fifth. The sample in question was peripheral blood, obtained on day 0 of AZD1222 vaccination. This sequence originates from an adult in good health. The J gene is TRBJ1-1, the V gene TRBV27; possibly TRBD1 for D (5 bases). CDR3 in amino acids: CASSLVTDKRTEAFF. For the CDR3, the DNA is TGTGCCAGCAGTTTAGTGACAGATAAGAGGACTGAAGCTTTCTTT.